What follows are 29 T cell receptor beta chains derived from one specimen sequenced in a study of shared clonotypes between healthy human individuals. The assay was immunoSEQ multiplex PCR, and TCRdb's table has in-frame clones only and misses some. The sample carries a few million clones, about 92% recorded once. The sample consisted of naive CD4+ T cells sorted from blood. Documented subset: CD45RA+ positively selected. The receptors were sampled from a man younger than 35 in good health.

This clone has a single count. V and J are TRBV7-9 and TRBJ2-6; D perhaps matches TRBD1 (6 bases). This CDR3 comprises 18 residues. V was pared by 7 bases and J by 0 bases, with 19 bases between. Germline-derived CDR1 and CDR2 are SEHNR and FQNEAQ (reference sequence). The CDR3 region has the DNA TGTGCCAGCACTACCGGACAGTTTTACGTCTCTGGGGCCAACGTCCTGACTTTC. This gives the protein CASTTGQFYVSGANVLTF.

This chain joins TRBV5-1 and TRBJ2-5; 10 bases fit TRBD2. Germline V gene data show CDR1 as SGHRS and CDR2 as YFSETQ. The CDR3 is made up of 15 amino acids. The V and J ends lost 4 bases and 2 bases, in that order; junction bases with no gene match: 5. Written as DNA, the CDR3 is TGCGCCAGCAGCCTAGCGGGAGAAAGACAAGAGACCCAGTACTTC. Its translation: CASSLAGERQETQYF.

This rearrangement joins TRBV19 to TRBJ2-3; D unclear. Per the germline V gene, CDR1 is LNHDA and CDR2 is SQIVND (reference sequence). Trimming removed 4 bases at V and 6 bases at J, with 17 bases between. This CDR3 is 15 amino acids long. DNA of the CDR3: TGTGCCAGTAGTACTTCGACACCGGGCCACGATACGCAGTATTTT. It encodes CASSTSTPGHDTQYF.

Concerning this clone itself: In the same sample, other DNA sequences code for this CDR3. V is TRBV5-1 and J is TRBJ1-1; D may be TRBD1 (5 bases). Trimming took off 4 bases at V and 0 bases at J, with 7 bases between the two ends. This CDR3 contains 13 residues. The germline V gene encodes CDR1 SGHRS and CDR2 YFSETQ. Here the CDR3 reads CASSGHLNTEAFF. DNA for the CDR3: TGCGCCAGCAGCGGACATCTGAACACTGAAGCTTTCTTT.

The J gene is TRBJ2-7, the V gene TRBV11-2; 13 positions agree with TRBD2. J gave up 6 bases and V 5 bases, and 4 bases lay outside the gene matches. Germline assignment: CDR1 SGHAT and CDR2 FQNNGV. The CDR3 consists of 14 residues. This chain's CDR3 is CASSTWTSGSEQYF. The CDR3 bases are TGTGCCAGCAGCACGTGGACTAGCGGGAGCGAGCAGTACTTC.

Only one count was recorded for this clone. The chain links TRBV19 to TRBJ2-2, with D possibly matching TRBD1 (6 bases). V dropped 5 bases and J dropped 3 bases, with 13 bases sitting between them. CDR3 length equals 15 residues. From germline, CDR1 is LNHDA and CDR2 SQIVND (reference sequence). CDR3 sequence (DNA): TGTGCCAGTAGTCAACAGGGCCTGGACACCGGGGAGCTGTTTTTT. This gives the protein CASSQQGLDTGELFF.

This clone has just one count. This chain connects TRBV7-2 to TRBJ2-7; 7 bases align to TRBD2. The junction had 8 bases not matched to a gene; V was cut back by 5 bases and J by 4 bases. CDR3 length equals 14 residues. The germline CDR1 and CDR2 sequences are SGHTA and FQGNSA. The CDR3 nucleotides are TGTGCCAGCAGCCGTAGGGTGGGGGGGTACGAGCAGTACTTC. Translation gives CASSRRVGGYEQYF.

CDR3 sequence reads: CASMRVTGSTTKLFF. The CDR3 coding sequence is TGTGCCAGCATGCGGGTTACAGGGTCCACGACAAAACTGTTTTTT. The chain recombines TRBV28 with TRBJ1-4; a weak D match, TRBD1 (6 bases). V was pared by 7 bases and J by 10 bases, with 22 bases between. CDR3 length equals 15 residues. Germline V lookup: CDR1 MDHEN, CDR2 SYDVKM.

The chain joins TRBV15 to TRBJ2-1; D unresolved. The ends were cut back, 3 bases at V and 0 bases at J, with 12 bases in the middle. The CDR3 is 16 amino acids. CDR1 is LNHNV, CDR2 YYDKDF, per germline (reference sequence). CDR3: CATSRTPTSSYNEQFF. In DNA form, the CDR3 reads TGTGCCACCAGCAGGACTCCGACGAGCTCCTACAATGAGCAGTTCTTC.

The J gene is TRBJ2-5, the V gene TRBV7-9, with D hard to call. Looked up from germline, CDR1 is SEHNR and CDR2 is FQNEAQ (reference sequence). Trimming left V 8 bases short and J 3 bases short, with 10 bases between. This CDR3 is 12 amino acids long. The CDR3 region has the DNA TGTGCCAGCCAAAAAAGGGAAGAGACCCAGTACTTC. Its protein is CASQKREETQYF. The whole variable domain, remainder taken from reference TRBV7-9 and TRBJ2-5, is DTGVSQNPRHKITKRGQNVTFRCDPISEHNRLYWYRQTLGQGPEFLTYFQNEAQLEKSRLLSDRFSAERPKGSFSTLEIQRTEQGDSAMYLCASQKREETQYFGPGTRLLVL.

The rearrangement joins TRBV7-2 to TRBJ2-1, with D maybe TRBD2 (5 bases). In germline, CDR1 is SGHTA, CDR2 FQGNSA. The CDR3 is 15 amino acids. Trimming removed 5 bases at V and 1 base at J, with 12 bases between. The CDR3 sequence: CASSLTRFSYNEQFF. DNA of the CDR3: TGTGCCAGCAGCCTTACTAGGTTTTCCTACAATGAGCAGTTCTTC.

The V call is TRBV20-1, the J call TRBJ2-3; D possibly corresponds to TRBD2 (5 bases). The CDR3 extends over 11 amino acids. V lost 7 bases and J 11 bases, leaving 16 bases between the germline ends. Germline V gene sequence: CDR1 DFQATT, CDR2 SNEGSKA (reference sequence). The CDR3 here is CSVPGQDLQYF. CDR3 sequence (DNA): TGCAGTGTGCCCGGTCAGGACTTGCAGTATTTT.

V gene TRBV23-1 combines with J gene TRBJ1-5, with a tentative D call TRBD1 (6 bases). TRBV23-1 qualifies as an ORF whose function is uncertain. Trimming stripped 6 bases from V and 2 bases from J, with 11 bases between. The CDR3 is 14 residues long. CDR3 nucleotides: TGCGCCAGCAGCTACAGGGTAGGCAATCAGCCCCAGCATTTT. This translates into CASSYRVGNQPQHF.

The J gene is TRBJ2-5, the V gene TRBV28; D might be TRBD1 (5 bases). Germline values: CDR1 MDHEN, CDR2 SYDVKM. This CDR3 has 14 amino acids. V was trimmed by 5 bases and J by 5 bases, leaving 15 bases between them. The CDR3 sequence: CASSGQGSRETQYF. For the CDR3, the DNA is TGTGCCAGCAGTGGGCAGGGAAGTAGGGAGACCCAGTACTTC.

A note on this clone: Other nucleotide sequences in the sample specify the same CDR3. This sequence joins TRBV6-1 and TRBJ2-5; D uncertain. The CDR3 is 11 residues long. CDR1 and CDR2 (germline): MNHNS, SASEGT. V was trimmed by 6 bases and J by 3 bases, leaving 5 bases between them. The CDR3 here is CASSRKETQYF. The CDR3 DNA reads TGTGCCAGCAGCCGAAAAGAGACCCAGTACTTC.

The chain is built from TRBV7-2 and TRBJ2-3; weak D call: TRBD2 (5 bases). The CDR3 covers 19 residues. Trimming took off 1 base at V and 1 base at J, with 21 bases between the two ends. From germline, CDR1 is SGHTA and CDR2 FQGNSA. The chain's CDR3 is CASSLERSGFYYRTDTQYF. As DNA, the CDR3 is TGTGCCAGCAGCTTAGAAAGGAGCGGTTTCTACTATCGCACAGATACGCAGTATTTT.

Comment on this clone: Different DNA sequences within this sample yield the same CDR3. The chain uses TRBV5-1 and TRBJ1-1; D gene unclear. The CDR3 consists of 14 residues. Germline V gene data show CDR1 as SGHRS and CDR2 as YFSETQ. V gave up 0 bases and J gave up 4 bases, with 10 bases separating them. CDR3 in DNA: TGCGCCAGCAGCTTGGCACAGACCGGCACTGAAGCTTTCTTT. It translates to CASSLAQTGTEAFF.

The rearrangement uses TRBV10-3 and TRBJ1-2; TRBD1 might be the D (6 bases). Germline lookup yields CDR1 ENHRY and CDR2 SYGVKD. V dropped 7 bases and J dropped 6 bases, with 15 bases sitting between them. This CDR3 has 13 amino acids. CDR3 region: CAITNAGGDGYTF. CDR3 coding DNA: TGTGCCATCACAAACGCGGGGGGCGATGGCTACACCTTC.

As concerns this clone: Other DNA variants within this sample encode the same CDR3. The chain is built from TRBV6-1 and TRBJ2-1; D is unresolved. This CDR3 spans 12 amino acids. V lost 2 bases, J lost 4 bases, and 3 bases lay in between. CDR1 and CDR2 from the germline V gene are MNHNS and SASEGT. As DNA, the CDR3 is TGTGCCAGCAGTGAAAGATACAATGAGCAGTTCTTC. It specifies CASSERYNEQFF.

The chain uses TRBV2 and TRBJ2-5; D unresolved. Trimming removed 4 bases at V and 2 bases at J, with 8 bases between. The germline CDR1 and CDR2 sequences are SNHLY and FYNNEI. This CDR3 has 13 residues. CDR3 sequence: CASSGRVQETQYF. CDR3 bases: TGTGCCAGCAGTGGAAGGGTACAAGAGACCCAGTACTTC.

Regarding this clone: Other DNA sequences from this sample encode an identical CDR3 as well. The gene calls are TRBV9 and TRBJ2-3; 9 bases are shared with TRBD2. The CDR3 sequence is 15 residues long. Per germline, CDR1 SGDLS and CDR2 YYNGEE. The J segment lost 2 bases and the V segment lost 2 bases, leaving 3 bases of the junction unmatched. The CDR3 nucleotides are TGTGCCAGCAGCGTGGCTAGCGGGGCCACAGATACGCAGTATTTT. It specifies CASSVASGATDTQYF.

CDR3 nucleotides: TGTGCCAGCAGTTTCTCCAGGGGGAACTCCTACAATGAGCAGTTCTTC. Protein: CASSFSRGNSYNEQFF. The V and J genes are TRBV28 and TRBJ2-1, with 7 positions matching TRBD1. CDR1 is MDHEN, CDR2 SYDVKM, per germline. J gave up 0 bases and V 3 bases, and 5 bases lay outside the gene matches. This CDR3 region has 16 residues.

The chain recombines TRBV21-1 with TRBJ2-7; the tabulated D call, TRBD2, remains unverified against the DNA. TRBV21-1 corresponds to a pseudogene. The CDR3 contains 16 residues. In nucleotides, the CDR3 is TGTGCCAGCAGCAAAGGCGGGCTGGGTTGGGGCTACGAGCAGTACTTC. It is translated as CASSKGGLGWGYEQYF.

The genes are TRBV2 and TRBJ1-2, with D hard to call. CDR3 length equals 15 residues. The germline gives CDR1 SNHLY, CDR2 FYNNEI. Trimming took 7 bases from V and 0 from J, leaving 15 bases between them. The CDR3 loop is CASTLFTASNYGYTF. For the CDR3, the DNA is TGTGCCAGCACCCTCTTTACGGCATCTAACTATGGCTACACCTTC.

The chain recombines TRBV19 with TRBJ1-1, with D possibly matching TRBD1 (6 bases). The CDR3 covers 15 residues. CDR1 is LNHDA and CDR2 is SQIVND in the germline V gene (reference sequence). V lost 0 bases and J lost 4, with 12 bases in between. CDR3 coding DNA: TGTGCCAGTAGTATAGATCAGGGCAGGGGCACTGAAGCTTTCTTT. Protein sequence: CASSIDQGRGTEAFF.

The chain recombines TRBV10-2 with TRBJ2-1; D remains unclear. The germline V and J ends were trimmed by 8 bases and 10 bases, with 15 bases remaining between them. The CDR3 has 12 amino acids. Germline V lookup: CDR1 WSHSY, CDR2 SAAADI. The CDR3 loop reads CASGEPMGEQFF. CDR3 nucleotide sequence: TGCGCCAGCGGGGAACCGATGGGAGAGCAGTTCTTC.

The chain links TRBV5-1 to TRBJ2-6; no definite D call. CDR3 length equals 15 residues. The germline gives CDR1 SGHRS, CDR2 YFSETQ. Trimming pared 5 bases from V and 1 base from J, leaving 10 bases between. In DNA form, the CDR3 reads TGCGCCAGCAGGCCGCACTTATCTGGGGCCAACGTCCTGACTTTC. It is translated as CASRPHLSGANVLTF.

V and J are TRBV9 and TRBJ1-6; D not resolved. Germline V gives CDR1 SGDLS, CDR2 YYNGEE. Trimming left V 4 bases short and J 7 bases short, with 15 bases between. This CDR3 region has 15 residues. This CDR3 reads CASSPRDATNSPLHF. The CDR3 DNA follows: TGTGCCAGCAGCCCACGAGACGCCACAAATTCACCCCTCCACTTT.

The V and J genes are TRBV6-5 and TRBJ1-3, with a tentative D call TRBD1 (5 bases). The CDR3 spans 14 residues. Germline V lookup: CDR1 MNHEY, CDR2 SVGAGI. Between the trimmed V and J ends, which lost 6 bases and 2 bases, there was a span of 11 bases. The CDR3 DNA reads TGTGCCAGCAGGCCAGGGAGTCCTGGAAACACCATATATTTT. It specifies CASRPGSPGNTIYF.